These 20 T cell receptor beta chains were all obtained from the same sample, sequenced in a study of cytomegalovirus exposure and HLA in healthy donors. PCR used 60 Vbeta primers and 13 Jbeta primers. Sequencing used immunoSEQ multiplex PCR; TCRdb keeps in-frame clones, though not all of them. The sample has approximately 190,000 clones; more than 65% are singletons. Sequencing input: PBMCs. These receptors originate from a woman aged 25 to 39 in good health and CMV-seropositive.

The CDR3 DNA follows: TGTGCCAGCAGCTTGGCCAGGGTGGAGACCCAGTACTTC. This encodes CASSLARVETQYF. The chain uses TRBV7-9 and TRBJ2-5; a weak D match, TRBD1 (5 bases). Trimming took off 3 bases at V and 5 bases at J, with 10 bases between the two ends. The CDR3 consists of 13 residues. The germline V gene encodes CDR1 SEHNR and CDR2 FQNEAQ (reference sequence).

This chain joins TRBV28 and TRBJ1-2, with D perhaps TRBD1 (5 bases). Trimming took 1 base from V and 2 from J, leaving 11 bases between them. The CDR3 loop spans 15 amino acids. Germline-derived CDR1 and CDR2 are MDHEN and SYDVKM. The CDR3 is CASSLSIDRNYGYTF. The CDR3 coding sequence is TGTGCCAGCAGTTTATCCATAGACAGAAACTATGGCTACACCTTC.

This clone has more than one count but fewer than ten. In DNA, the CDR3 is TGTGCCAGCAGCTTAGCAGCGGGGGTAAACAATGAGCAGTTCTTC. It yields the protein CASSLAAGVNNEQFF. This sequence joins TRBV7-9 and TRBJ2-1; 8 bases fit TRBD2. Per the germline V gene, CDR1 is SEHNR and CDR2 is FQNEAQ (reference sequence). The CDR3 is 15 amino acids. The V gene end was trimmed by 0 bases and the J gene end by 5 bases; junction bases not matched to a gene: 3.

V is TRBV7-6 and J is TRBJ2-1, with 7 bases identical to TRBD1. The germline V gene encodes CDR1 SGHVS and CDR2 FNYEAQ. The CDR3 length is 15 residues. V shed 1 base, J shed 6 bases, and the junction held 6 bases outside the gene matches. In nucleotides, the CDR3 is TGTGCCAGCAGCTTAGGTAAAGGGACAGTCAATGAGCAGTTCTTC. Its protein product is CASSLGKGTVNEQFF. Based on the CDR3 plus reference TRBV7-6 and TRBJ2-1, the full variable domain is GAGVSQSPRYKVTKRGQDVALRCDPISGHVSLYWYRQALGQGPEFLTYFNYEAQQDKSGLPNDRFSAERPEGSISTLTIQRTEQRDSAMYRCASSLGKGTVNEQFFGPGTRLTVL.

CDR3 region: CASSRGPPREQYF. Here the CDR3 DNA reads TGTGCCAGCAGCCGAGGGCCCCCACGGGAGCAGTACTTC. The V gene is TRBV6-5, the J gene TRBJ2-7; possibly TRBD2 for D (5 bases). V was pared by 6 bases and J by 7 bases, with 16 bases between. Per the germline V gene, CDR1 is MNHEY and CDR2 is SVGAGI. The CDR3 covers 13 residues.

This chain connects TRBV5-1 to TRBJ1-2, with a possible D match to TRBD1 (6 bases). The V gene's germline CDR1 is SGHRS and CDR2 YFSETQ. The CDR3 consists of 13 residues. With 1 base removed from V and 9 bases from J, the gap between germline ends came to 13 bases. The CDR3 protein is CASSLTAGESYTF. CDR3 in DNA: TGCGCCAGCAGCTTGACGGCAGGGGAGAGCTACACCTTC.

The chain recombines TRBV27 with TRBJ1-1; D is unresolved. Germline loops: CDR1 MNHEY, CDR2 SMNVEV (reference sequence). V was trimmed by 7 bases and J by 1 base, leaving 13 bases between them. CDR3 size: 14 residues. The CDR3 loop reads CASNAFFGNTEAFF. Written as DNA, the CDR3 is TGTGCCAGCAATGCGTTCTTTGGGAACACTGAAGCTTTCTTT.

This clone was counted only a few times. The gene calls are TRBV27 and TRBJ1-4; a weak D match, TRBD1 (5 bases). Between the trimmed V and J ends, which lost 5 bases and 3 bases, there was a span of 13 bases. Germline V gene lookup returns CDR1 MNHEY and CDR2 SMNVEV (reference sequence). CDR3 length: 15 amino acids. The CDR3 loop reads CASSPSAGANEKLFF. The CDR3 region has the DNA TGTGCCAGCAGTCCGTCGGCGGGGGCTAATGAAAAACTGTTTTTT.

This clone was seen a few times. This chain uses TRBV4-3 with TRBJ2-3; the D gene is possibly TRBD2 (6 bases). The CDR3 extends over 13 amino acids. V lost 4 bases to trimming and J lost 4 bases, with 9 bases between them. Germline V gives CDR1 LGHNA, CDR2 YSLEER. The CDR3 spells CASSPRGSDTQYF. The CDR3 DNA is TGCGCCAGCAGCCCGCGGGGTTCAGATACGCAGTATTTT.

This clone was counted a few times. V and J are TRBV27 and TRBJ1-2, with TRBD1 matching 8 bases. This CDR3 contains 13 residues. CDR1 is MNHEY, CDR2 SMNVEV, per germline (reference sequence). Trimming took 9 bases from V and 6 from J; bases not matched to a gene: 9. This CDR3 reads CASKDREKDGYTF. Here the CDR3 DNA reads TGTGCCAGTAAGGACAGGGAAAAGGATGGCTACACCTTC.

V and J are TRBV5-1 and TRBJ2-1; 7 nucleotides line up with TRBD1. The V segment lost 4 bases and the J segment 8 bases; nucleotides outside the gene matches: 12. CDR1 is SGHRS, CDR2 YFSETQ, per germline. CDR3 length: 15 amino acids. The CDR3 DNA reads TGCGCCAGCAGCCAACAGGGGTCTGAAGGCCATGAGCAGTTCTTC. The encoded protein is CASSQQGSEGHEQFF. The variable domain in full, with the rest retrieved from reference TRBV5-1 and TRBJ2-1, is KAGVTQTPRYLIKTRGQQVTLSCSPISGHRSVSWYQQTPGQGLQFLFEYFSETQRNKGNFPGRFSGRQFSNSRSEMNVSTLELGDSALYLCASSQQGSEGHEQFFGPGTRLTVL.

This sequence joins TRBV7-2 and TRBJ1-5; D gene uncertain. The CDR3 loop spans 15 amino acids. Trimming took off 3 bases at V and 3 bases at J, with 12 bases between the two ends. Germline CDR1 and CDR2: SGHTA and FQGNSA. The CDR3 here is CASSLVRGNNQPQHF. The CDR3 bases are TGTGCCAGCAGCTTGGTGAGAGGGAACAATCAGCCCCAGCATTTT.

This rearrangement joins TRBV29-1 to TRBJ2-1; 7 positions match TRBD1. CDR1 is SQVTM and CDR2 is ANQGSEA in the germline V gene. CDR3 length equals 14 residues. Germline trimming cut 4 bases from V and 7 bases from J; bases unmatched to any gene: 10. The CDR3 loop reads CSVGWLLQGNEQFF. The CDR3 region has the DNA TGCAGCGTTGGTTGGCTCTTACAGGGGAATGAGCAGTTCTTC.

The chain uses TRBV7-9 and TRBJ2-7; a weak D match, TRBD2 (5 bases). Germline V gives CDR1 SEHNR, CDR2 FQNEAQ (reference sequence). V dropped 5 bases and J dropped 9 bases, with 14 bases sitting between them. This CDR3 has 12 amino acids. CDR3 nucleotide sequence: TGTGCCAGCAGCCAAGGAGGAGGAGTGCAGTACTTC. It is translated as CASSQGGGVQYF.

V is TRBV14 and J is TRBJ2-1; D might be TRBD1 (6 bases). This CDR3 is built from 16 residues. In germline, CDR1 is SGHDN, CDR2 FVKESK. The V end was cut by 4 bases, the J end by 0 bases, with 13 bases between. CDR3 DNA: TGTGCCAGCAGCCGTCGCAGGGGTACCTCCTACAATGAGCAGTTCTTC. Translated, it gives CASSRRRGTSYNEQFF.

The sample holds one count of this clone. The chain employs TRBV14 and TRBJ1-1; D is undetermined. The V end was cut by 5 bases, the J end by 3 bases, with 10 bases between. CDR3 length equals 13 residues. From germline, CDR1 is SGHDN and CDR2 FVKESK. This CDR3 reads CASSSFTDTEAFF. CDR3 bases: TGTGCCAGCAGCTCCTTTACGGACACTGAAGCTTTCTTT.

The rearrangement uses TRBV27 and TRBJ1-1; D uncertain. In germline, CDR1 is MNHEY, CDR2 SMNVEV (reference sequence). V lost 3 bases, J lost 0 bases, and 11 bases lay in between. The length of the CDR3 is 15 residues. CDR3 loop: CASSLQYLMNTEAFF. The CDR3 DNA sequence: TGTGCCAGCAGTTTGCAGTACCTCATGAACACTGAAGCTTTCTTT.

This clone was picked up a small number of times. The genes are TRBV4-3 and TRBJ2-7, with 7 positions matching TRBD1. V lost 3 bases to trimming and J lost 3 bases; unmatched junction nucleotides: 2. Looked up from germline, CDR1 is LGHNA and CDR2 is YSLEER. CDR3 length: 13 amino acids. This CDR3 reads CASSQGQFYEQYF. For the CDR3, the DNA is TGCGCCAGCAGCCAGGGACAGTTCTACGAGCAGTACTTC.

DNA for the CDR3: TGTGCCAGCAGCCAGGGACAGGGGGCGATCGGGGAGCTGTTTTTT. Its protein is CASSQGQGAIGELFF. The V call is TRBV5-4, the J call TRBJ2-2; TRBD1 aligns across 12 bases. The CDR3 has 15 residues. J lost 7 bases, V lost 4 bases, and 5 bases had no gene match. The germline V gene encodes CDR1 SGHNT and CDR2 YYREEE (reference sequence).

This clone was counted between two and nine times. The chain employs TRBV4-1 and TRBJ2-7, with TRBD1 as a possible D gene (5 bases). The ends were cut back, 5 bases at V and 3 bases at J, with 17 bases in the middle. This CDR3 spans 15 amino acids. Germline-derived CDR1 and CDR2 are MGHRA and YSYEKL. CDR3 coding DNA: TGCGCCAGCAGCGTCGACAGCACACCCCTCTACGAGCAGTACTTC. Its protein is CASSVDSTPLYEQYF.